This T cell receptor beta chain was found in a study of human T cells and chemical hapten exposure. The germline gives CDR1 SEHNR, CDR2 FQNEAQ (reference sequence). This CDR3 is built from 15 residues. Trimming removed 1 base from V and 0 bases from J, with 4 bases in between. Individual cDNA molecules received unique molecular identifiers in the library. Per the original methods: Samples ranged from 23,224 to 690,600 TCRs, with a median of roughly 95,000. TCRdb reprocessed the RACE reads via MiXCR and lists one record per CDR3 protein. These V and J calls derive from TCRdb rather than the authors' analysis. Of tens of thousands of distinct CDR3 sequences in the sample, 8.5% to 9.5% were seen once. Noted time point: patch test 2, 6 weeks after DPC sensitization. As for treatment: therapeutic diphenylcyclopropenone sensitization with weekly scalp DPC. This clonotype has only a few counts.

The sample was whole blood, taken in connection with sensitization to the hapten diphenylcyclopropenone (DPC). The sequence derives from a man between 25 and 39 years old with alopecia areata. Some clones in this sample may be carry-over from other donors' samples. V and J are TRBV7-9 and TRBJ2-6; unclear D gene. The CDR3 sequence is CASSLESSGANVLTF. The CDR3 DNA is TGTGCCAGCAGCTTAGAGTCCTCTGGGGCCAACGTCCTGACTTTC. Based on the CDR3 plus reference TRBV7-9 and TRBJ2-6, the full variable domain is DTGVSQNPRHKITKRGQNVTFRCDPISEHNRLYWYRQTLGQGPEFLTYFQNEAQLEKSRLLSDRFSAERPKGSFSTLEIQRTEQGDSAMYLCASSLESSGANVLTFGAGSRLTVL.